The sequence of this TCR beta chain was determined in a study of molecular identifiers for immune sequencing clone quantification. The sample holds a few counts of this clonotype. TCR libraries were built in bulk with a published protocol and specific TCR primers. From the PCR reads, TCRdb called clonotypes with MiXCR, one entry per CDR3 protein. The table shows 550,000 to 750,000 distinct CDR3 sequences, with nearly 20% occurring only once. The CDR3 covers 13 residues. V gave up 1 base and J gave up 6 bases, with 6 bases separating them. In germline, CDR1 is MGHRA, CDR2 YSYEKL. This clonotype originated in a human donor in good health. Some libraries in this study had Jurkat cell RNA spiked in. The source material was naive CD8+ T cells from blood, with Jurkat cell RNA spiked in. Subset noted: FACS-sorted CD8+CD4-CCR7+CD45RA+ naive T cells. The chain links TRBV4-1 to TRBJ2-2; D is undetermined. This CDR3 is CASSQGVAGELFF. The CDR3 nucleotides are TGCGCCAGCAGCCAAGGGGTCGCCGGGGAGCTGTTTTTT.